The sample holds a few counts of the clone carrying this T cell receptor (beta chain). The data belong to a study of TIL therapy for anti-PD-1-resistant metastatic lung cancer. Time point meaning: pre-treatment sample, taken before nivolumab and TIL therapy. Most excised metastases sampled were pleural nodules or supraclavicular lymph nodes. Stage 4 NSCLC adults joined between late 2017 and January 2020. This CDR3 is built from 13 residues. Trimming took 4 bases from V and 5 from J, leaving 11 bases between them. Germline-derived CDR1 and CDR2 are MNHEY and SMNVEV (reference sequence). Sequencing used immunoSEQ v3. TCRdb's copy holds only in-frame clones and misses some; the assay was immunoSEQ multiplex PCR. The sample includes tens of thousands of clones, about three quarters of them seen just once.

This chain connects TRBV27 to TRBJ1-2, with D unclear. This clonotype originated in a person aged 30 to 80 with non-small cell lung cancer. This material consisted of tumor tissue, taken at baseline. CDR3 in amino acids: CASSSPGPYGYTF. The CDR3, as DNA: TGTGCCAGCAGTTCCCCAGGACCATATGGCTACACCTTC.